This TCR beta chain is drawn from a study of graft-versus-host responses after intestinal transplantation (dated by TCRdb to about 2021). Context from the whole study: Multivisceral, liver-intestinal, or isolated intestinal transplants were received by the recipients. All recipients received anti-thymocyte globulin induction followed by maintenance tacrolimus and steroids for 3 to 4 years. Graft-versus-host and host-versus-graft alloreactive T cell clones were tracked in the graft, circulation and bone marrow after intestinal transplantation using bulk TCR-beta CDR3 sequencing. Alloreactive clones were identified by sequencing pre-transplant mixed lymphocyte reaction products and comparing these products with unstimulated pre-transplant donor and recipient T cells. Of the roughly 25 intestinal transplant recipients enrolled in the cohort, one of whom was a retransplant, a few patients without pretransplant specimens were excluded. A peak of at least 4% donor T cells among recipient peripheral blood mononuclear cells was the definition used for donor T cell macrochimerism. Instead of going to the commercial service, samples from a few later patients were sequenced in-house on an Illumina MiSeq and processed with MiXCR.

About this clone: The clone's antigen remains unknown. Base qualities are not at hand, and no much larger clone is one base apart.

The investigation overall reported the following: Conclusions were limited by the relatively low number and heterogeneity of intestinal transplant patients. GvH clones turned up in recipient bone marrow, with some appearing earlier in ileal mucosa or blood, a pattern consistent with an intestinal mucosal origin. In patients with donor T cell macrochimerism, the allografts had high GvH to HvG T cell clonal ratios. Early after transplant, peak levels of circulating GvH clones were found to be associated with declines in HvG clones.

V loses 3 bases, J loses 1 base, and the germline ends lie 9 bases apart. For CDR1 and CDR2, the germline V gene lists KGHSH and LQKENI. CDR3 length: 14 amino acids, cysteine to phenylalanine. Just the 42-base CDR3 DNA is kept, in frame starting at base 1. Library preparation used the immunoSEQ multiplex PCR assay. In most patients, genomic DNA was isolated using the Qiagen DNeasy Blood and Tissue Kit and sent frozen to Adaptive Biotechnologies for TCR sequencing. For most patients, genomic DNA was subjected to high-throughput TCR-beta CDR3 sequencing by Adaptive Biotechnologies. Per the authors' processing: Adaptive's ImmunoSEQ software supplied the TCR sequencing data for roughly 17 patients, while MiXCR and VDJtools were used to process a few other patients. To correct CD4 versus CD8 sorting errors, sequences present in both subsets at a frequency ratio below 5:1 were removed. CDR3 nucleotide sequences shared between donor and recipient were removed because their origin could not be assigned. At least 2-fold expansion over unstimulated cells and a minimum CFSE-low frequency of 0.002% (template counts) or 0.001% (read counts) were required for clones to be classified as alloreactive. Clones were considered mappable if detected in sequenced pre-transplant spleen, lymph node, or MLR CFSE-low populations of the donor or recipient. Cumulative frequency of alloreactive clones was calculated as a percentage of all sequences weighted by copy number. This immuneACCESS table, as held by TCRdb, lists in-frame sequences with V and J called but not all clones. Of the missing ones, under half trace to an unresolved V gene in checked studies; the others have no known cause. V and J calls and clone size are those listed in that table; D and trimming were worked out from the DNA. The sample profile shows 70,000 to 100,000 clones; approximately 91% of them were found once. The top ten clonotypes cover approximately 0.33% of the sample.

The meaning of the sample's time point label: cells obtained before transplantation from donor or recipient. CD3+CD4+ and CD3+CD8+ populations were FACS-sorted from unstimulated pre-transplant donor and recipient cells taken from spleen or lymph nodes. This specimen consisted of unstimulated CD4+ T cells sorted from spleen or lymph node cells, obtained before intestinal transplant. The sequence was obtained from a human donor who received an intestinal transplant. The chain is assembled from TRBV18 and TRBJ1-1, with the D gene not clear enough to name. The CDR3 reads CASSPKEANTEAFF. The sequence in DNA is TGTGCCAGCTCACCCAAGGAGGCGAACACTGAAGCTTTCTTT.